The clone carrying this T cell receptor beta chain has just a few counts. Germline V CDR1 and CDR2: LGHDT, YNNKEL (reference sequence). This CDR3 comprises 15 residues. Between the trimmed V and J ends, which lost 0 bases and 8 bases, there was a span of 17 bases. For the second PCR, which ran for about 7 to 12 cycles, a sample-barcoded 5' primer and a J-beta primer mix were used. MiXCR, applied by TCRdb to the 5' RACE reads, yields one record per CDR3 protein. This sample has around 1,900,000 distinct CDR3 sequences, with 35% to 50% found just once. This sample is part of a study of blood T cells in healthy people across ages.

The clonotype comes from a human donor in good health. The V and J genes are TRBV3-1 and TRBJ2-7; possibly TRBD1 for D (6 bases). The material sequenced was blood. CDR3 DNA sequence: TGTGCCAGCAGCCAAGATTCGGCAGGGGCTATAAAGCAGTACTTC. Its translation is CASSQDSAGAIKQYF.